A single sample gave rise to the 19 T cell receptor beta chains below, sequenced in a study of blood T cell repertoires in COVID-19. Here immunoSEQ multiplex PCR was the method, and the copy in TCRdb shows in-frame clones only, minus some. The data contain some 270,000 clones, approximately 85% of them seen just once; the ten biggest clones take up 4.3%. Material for sequencing was PBMCs or T cells enriched from blood (not recorded which). The receptor set was obtained from a woman under 40 who had recovered from COVID-19.

V is TRBV27 and J is TRBJ1-2; the D is unclear. V was pared by 8 bases and J by 0 bases, with 13 bases between. This CDR3 region has 14 residues. Germline values: CDR1 MNHEY, CDR2 SMNVEV (reference sequence). The CDR3 region is CASRTSLANYGYTF. In DNA, the CDR3 is TGTGCCAGCCGTACCAGCCTAGCTAACTATGGCTACACCTTC.

The J gene is TRBJ1-5, the V gene TRBV15, with TRBD1 identical over 7 bases. Losses at the gene ends were 0 bases for V and 4 bases for J; bases not matched to a gene: 12. Germline assignment: CDR1 LNHNV and CDR2 YYDKDF (reference sequence). This CDR3 contains 18 residues. The CDR3 protein is CATSRDSGGHWGNQPQHF. The CDR3, as DNA: TGTGCCACCAGCAGAGATTCAGGGGGACACTGGGGGAATCAGCCCCAGCATTTT.

In its sample, this clone was seen once. The chain links TRBV30 to TRBJ1-2; D unclear. The CDR3 length is 15 residues. V lost 2 bases to trimming and J lost 1 base, with 14 bases between them. Germline CDR1 is GTSNPN and CDR2 is SVGIG (reference sequence). CDR3 DNA sequence: TGTGCCTGGAGTAGCCGGGATAGTATTAACTATGGCTACACCTTC. As protein: CAWSSRDSINYGYTF.

The chain uses TRBV7-9 and TRBJ2-3, with 10 bases lining up with TRBD2. The length of the CDR3 is 16 residues. Germline-derived CDR1 and CDR2 are SEHNR and FQNEAQ (reference sequence). V lost 6 bases to trimming and J lost 3 bases; unmatched junction nucleotides: 9. CDR3 protein: CASSSRIAGGTDTQYF. The CDR3 region has the DNA TGTGCCAGCAGTTCGAGGATAGCGGGAGGTACAGATACGCAGTATTTT.

For the CDR3, the DNA is TGTGCCAGCAGTTACTCCCCATTCTCTGGAAACACCATATATTTT. Encoded protein: CASSYSPFSGNTIYF. V is TRBV6-2 or TRBV6-3 and J is TRBJ1-3, with unresolved D. Between the trimmed V and J ends, which lost 0 bases and 0 bases, there was a span of 6 bases. The CDR3 runs 15 residues. The germline V gene encodes CDR1 MNHEY and CDR2 SVGEGT.

The chain combines TRBV10-2 with TRBJ1-2; 9 nucleotides match TRBD1. Losses at the gene ends were 7 bases for V and 6 bases for J; bases not matched to a gene: 9. The CDR3 has 14 residues. Germline assignment: CDR1 WSHSY and CDR2 SAAADI. CDR3 amino acids: CASTRVQGANGYTF. Written as DNA, the CDR3 is TGCGCCAGCACCCGAGTACAGGGGGCGAATGGCTACACCTTC.

The chain is built from TRBV7-9 and TRBJ2-1; tentative D call: TRBD2 (5 bases). V was shortened by 6 bases and J by 5 bases, with 11 bases between the two germline ends. This CDR3 contains 13 residues. In germline, CDR1 is SEHNR, CDR2 FQNEAQ (reference sequence). CDR3 sequence reads: CASRLALDNEQFF. The CDR3 bases are TGTGCCAGCAGGCTAGCTTTGGACAATGAGCAGTTCTTC.

The chain has TRBV6-5 and TRBJ1-2; TRBD1 agrees at 8 bases. This CDR3 has 14 residues. The germline CDR1 and CDR2 sequences are MNHEY and SVGAGI. Trimming cost V 7 bases and J 0 bases; bases outside gene matches: 4. The CDR3 coding sequence is TGTGCCAGCAATCCACAGGGGGCTAACTATGGCTACACCTTC. Its translation: CASNPQGANYGYTF.

J is TRBJ1-2 and V is TRBV7-2; the D gene is possibly TRBD1 (5 bases). The CDR3 contains 15 residues. V was trimmed by 5 bases and J by 0 bases, leaving 13 bases between them. The V gene's germline CDR1 is SGHTA and CDR2 FQGNSA. CDR3 loop: CASSPDSSANYGYTF. The CDR3 DNA follows: TGTGCCAGCAGCCCCGACAGCAGCGCTAACTATGGCTACACCTTC.

V is TRBV4-2 and J is TRBJ1-2; possible D gene TRBD1, 6 bases. CDR3 length: 17 residues. Germline CDR1 is LGHNA and CDR2 is YNFKEQ. V was trimmed by 0 bases and J by 2 bases, leaving 16 bases between them. CDR3 DNA: TGTGCCAGCAGCCAAGATCTCTTCGGAACAGGGAACTATGGCTACACCTTC. Translation gives CASSQDLFGTGNYGYTF.

This chain uses TRBV2 with TRBJ2-7; 11 bases agree with TRBD2. The V gene's germline CDR1 is SNHLY and CDR2 FYNNEI. V shed 3 bases and J 4 bases; nucleotides not matched to a gene: 8. This CDR3 contains 16 residues. The CDR3: CASSEGFSGGVYEQYF. CDR3 bases: TGTGCCAGCAGTGAGGGATTTAGCGGGGGGGTTTACGAGCAGTACTTC. The variable domain in full, completed from reference TRBV2 and TRBJ2-7, reads EPEVTQTPSHQVTQMGQEVILRCVPISNHLYFYWYRQILGQKVEFLVSFYNNEISEKSEIFDDQFSVERPDGSNFTLKIRSTKLEDSAMYFCASSEGFSGGVYEQYFGPGTRLTVT.

This clone appeared once. The chain joins TRBV3-1 (or the pseudogene TRBV3-2) to TRBJ1-5; D gene unclear. The germline V gene encodes CDR1 LGHDT and CDR2 YNNKEL (reference sequence). V was cut by 4 bases and J by 4 bases, with 5 bases left in between. The CDR3 is 12 amino acids. CDR3 protein: CASSRQNQPQHF. The CDR3 bases are TGTGCCAGCAGCCGACAAAATCAGCCCCAGCATTTT.

V is TRBV20-1 and J is TRBJ2-1; tentative D call: TRBD2 (5 bases). Germline V lookup: CDR1 DFQATT, CDR2 SNEGSKA (reference sequence). The V gene lost 5 bases and the J gene lost 7 bases, with 9 bases spanning the gap. The CDR3 loop spans 11 amino acids. The CDR3 here is CSAGTRNEQFF. As DNA, the CDR3 is TGCAGTGCTGGAACTAGGAATGAGCAGTTCTTC.

This clone has only one observation. The chain links TRBV4-1 to TRBJ1-2; TRBD1 might be the D (5 bases). The germline CDR1 and CDR2 sequences are MGHRA and YSYEKL. V gave up 1 base and J gave up 3 bases, with 15 bases separating them. The length of the CDR3 is 16 residues. The chain's CDR3 is CASSQGQGRKDYGYTF. DNA for the CDR3: TGCGCCAGCAGCCAAGGGCAGGGTAGGAAGGACTATGGCTACACCTTC.

The chain recombines TRBV7-9 with TRBJ2-1; D gene uncertain. V was cut by 0 bases and J by 2 bases, with 11 bases left in between. The CDR3 runs 16 residues. Germline V gene sequence: CDR1 SEHNR, CDR2 FQNEAQ (reference sequence). This CDR3 reads CASSLALAATYNEQFF. CDR3 nucleotides: TGTGCCAGCAGCTTAGCCCTCGCGGCCACCTACAATGAGCAGTTCTTC.

This chain uses TRBV5-4 with TRBJ2-1, with 11 bases aligning to TRBD2. Germline-derived CDR1 and CDR2 are SGHNT and YYREEE (reference sequence). Germline trimming cut 3 bases from V and 7 bases from J; bases unmatched to any gene: 0. The CDR3 runs to 13 residues. CDR3 bases: TGTGCCAGCAGCTGGACTAGCGGGAATGAGCAGTTCTTC. Translation: CASSWTSGNEQFF.

The chain links TRBV3-1 (or the pseudogene TRBV3-2) to TRBJ1-1; 7 bases align to TRBD1. Germline CDR1 is LGHDT and CDR2 is YNNKEL (reference sequence). V shed 4 bases and J 1 base; nucleotides not matched to a gene: 6. The CDR3 totals 15 residues. The CDR3 nucleotides are TGTGCCAGCAGCCCCCCAGGGGGAACGAACACTGAAGCTTTCTTT. Its translation is CASSPPGGTNTEAFF.

This chain uses TRBV11-2 with TRBJ1-6, with D maybe TRBD1 (6 bases). Trimming shortened V by 6 bases and J by 8 bases, and 17 bases separated the two germline ends. The CDR3 covers 15 residues. The germline V gene encodes CDR1 SGHAT and CDR2 FQNNGV. The CDR3 reads CASRQGRGIYSPLHF. The CDR3 nucleotides are TGTGCCAGCAGACAGGGTAGGGGAATTTATTCACCCCTCCACTTT. The full variable domain, its missing parts supplied by reference TRBV11-2 and TRBJ1-6, is EAGVAQSPRYKIIEKRQSVAFWCNPISGHATLYWYQQILGQGPKLLIQFQNNGVVDDSQLPKDRFSAERLKGVDSTLKIQPAKLEDSAVYLCASRQGRGIYSPLHFGNGTRLTVT.

This chain joins TRBV6-1 and TRBJ1-1, with D perhaps TRBD1 (5 bases). This CDR3 region has 14 residues. V was clipped by 0 bases and J by 11 bases, with 16 bases between them. Germline V gives CDR1 MNHNS, CDR2 SASEGT. The CDR3: CASSEASGSLAAFF. As DNA, the CDR3 is TGTGCCAGCAGTGAAGCTTCAGGGTCCCTGGCCGCTTTCTTT.